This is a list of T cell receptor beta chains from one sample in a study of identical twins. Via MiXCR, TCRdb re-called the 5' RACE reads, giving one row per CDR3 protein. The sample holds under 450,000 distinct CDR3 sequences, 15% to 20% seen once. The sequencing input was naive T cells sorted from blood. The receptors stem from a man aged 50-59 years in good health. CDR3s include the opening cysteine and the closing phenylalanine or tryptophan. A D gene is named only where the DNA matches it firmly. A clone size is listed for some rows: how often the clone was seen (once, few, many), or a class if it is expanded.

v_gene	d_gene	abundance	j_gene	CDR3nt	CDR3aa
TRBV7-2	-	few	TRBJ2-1	TGTGCCAGCAGCTTAGCGGGGGTCTTTGCTCTGGGTAACAATGAGCAGTTCTTC	CASSLAGVFALGNNEQFF
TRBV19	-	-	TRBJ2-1	TGTGCCAGTACCCTAGGGTGGAGCTCCTACAATGAGCAGTTCTTC	CASTLGWSSYNEQFF
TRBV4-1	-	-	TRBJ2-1	TGCGCCAGCAGCCAACAAACTAGCTACAATGAGCAGTTCTTC	CASSQQTSYNEQFF
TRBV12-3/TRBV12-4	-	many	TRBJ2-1	TGTGCCAGCAGTTTAGCCACTTACAATGAGCAGTTCTTC	CASSLATYNEQFF
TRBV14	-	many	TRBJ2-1	TGTGCCAGCAGCCATGGTGGTTCCTACAATGAGCAGTTCTTC	CASSHGGSYNEQFF
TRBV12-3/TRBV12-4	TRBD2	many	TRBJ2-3	TGTGCCACTCGGAGACTAGCGGGGGGGGCAGATACGCAGTATTTT	CATRRLAGGADTQYF
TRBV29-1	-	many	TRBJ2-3	TGCAGCGCCCCTCGTTACGGAGATACGCAGTATTTT	CSAPRYGDTQYF
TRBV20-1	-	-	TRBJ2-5	TGCAGTGCTAGAGCGATCCGGGAGCAAGAGACCCAGTACTTC	CSARAIREQETQYF
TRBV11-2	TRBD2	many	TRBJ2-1	TGTGCCAGCTGTCCCTGGGGAGGGGCGCTTAGAGGATACAATGAGCAGTTCTTC	CASCPWGGALRGYNEQFF
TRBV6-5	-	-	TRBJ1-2	TGTGCCAGCAGTTACTCGCCGTTTACCTGTGGCTACACCTTC	CASSYSPFTCGYTF
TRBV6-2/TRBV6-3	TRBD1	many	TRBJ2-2	TGTGCCAGCAGTCAAACAGGGGGCTTCACCGGGGAGCTGTTTTTT	CASSQTGGFTGELFF
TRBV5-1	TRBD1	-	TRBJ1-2	TGCGCCAGCAGCAGGGGAAGGACAGGGGGAATCTATGGCTACACCTTC	CASSRGRTGGIYGYTF
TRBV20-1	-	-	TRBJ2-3	TGCAGTGCTCCGGAGGAATATACGCAGTATTTT	CSAPEEYTQYF
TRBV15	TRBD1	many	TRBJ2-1	TGTGCCACCAGCATCCTAGACGGGACAGGGTCCTACAATGAGCAGTTCTTC	CATSILDGTGSYNEQFF
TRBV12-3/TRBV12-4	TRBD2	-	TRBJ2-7	TGTGCCAGCAGCCTTAGGACTAGCGGGAGACACGAGCAGTACTTC	CASSLRTSGRHEQYF
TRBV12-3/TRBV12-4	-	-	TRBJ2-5	TGTGCCAGCAGTTTTCTCGCGGAGGCCGGGTACTTC	CASSFLAEAGYF
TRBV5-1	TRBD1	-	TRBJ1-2	TGCGCCAGCAGCTTGGATGGGACAGACTTCTATGGCTACACCTTC	CASSLDGTDFYGYTF
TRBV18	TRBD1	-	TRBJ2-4	TGTGCCAGCTCACCCCGGGACAGGAGGCCCGATTTAGCCAAAAACATTCAGTACTTC	CASSPRDRRPDLAKNIQYF
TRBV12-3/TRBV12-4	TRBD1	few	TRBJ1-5	TGTGCCAGCACCATCGGGGGACAGTACAATCAGCCCCAGCATTTT	CASTIGGQYNQPQHF
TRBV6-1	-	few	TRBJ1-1	TGTGCCAGCAGCCTCGGTTCGCCCTCTGAAGCTTTCTTT	CASSLGSPSEAFF
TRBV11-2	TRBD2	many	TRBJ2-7	TGTGCCAGCAGCTCCGGGACTAGTCGATACGAGCAGTACTTC	CASSSGTSRYEQYF